The following is a T cell receptor beta chain sequence with its context. Measured with immunoSEQ multiplex PCR; TCRdb has only the in-frame clones, and not every one. The top ten clones hold roughly 6% of a sample with about 250,000 clones, approximately 89% of them seen once. CDR3 length equals 13 residues. Trimming left V 10 bases short and J 3 bases short, with 13 bases between. The V gene's germline CDR1 is MNHEY and CDR2 SVGAGI. The entry originates in a study of blood T cell repertoires in COVID-19. Material: peripheral blood. The sequence was obtained from a woman in her twenties or thirties with COVID-19, enrolled during active disease. V is TRBV6-5 and J is TRBJ1-3, with D tentatively TRBD1 (5 bases). CDR3: CATSGVGGNTIYF. As DNA, the CDR3 is TGTGCCACGTCGGGGGTTGGTGGAAACACCATATATTTT.